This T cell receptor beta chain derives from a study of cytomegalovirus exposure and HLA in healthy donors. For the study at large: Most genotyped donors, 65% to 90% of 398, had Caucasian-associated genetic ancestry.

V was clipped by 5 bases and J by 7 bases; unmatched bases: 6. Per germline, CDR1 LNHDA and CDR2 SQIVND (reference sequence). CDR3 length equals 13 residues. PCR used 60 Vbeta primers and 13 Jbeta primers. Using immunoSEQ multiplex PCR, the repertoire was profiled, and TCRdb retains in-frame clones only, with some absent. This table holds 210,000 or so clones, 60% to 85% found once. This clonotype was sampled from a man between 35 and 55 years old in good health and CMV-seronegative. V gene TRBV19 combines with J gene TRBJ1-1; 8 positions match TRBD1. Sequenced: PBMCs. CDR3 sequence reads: CASSLTGGGEAFF. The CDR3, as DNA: TGTGCCAGTAGTCTAACAGGGGGAGGTGAAGCTTTCTTT.